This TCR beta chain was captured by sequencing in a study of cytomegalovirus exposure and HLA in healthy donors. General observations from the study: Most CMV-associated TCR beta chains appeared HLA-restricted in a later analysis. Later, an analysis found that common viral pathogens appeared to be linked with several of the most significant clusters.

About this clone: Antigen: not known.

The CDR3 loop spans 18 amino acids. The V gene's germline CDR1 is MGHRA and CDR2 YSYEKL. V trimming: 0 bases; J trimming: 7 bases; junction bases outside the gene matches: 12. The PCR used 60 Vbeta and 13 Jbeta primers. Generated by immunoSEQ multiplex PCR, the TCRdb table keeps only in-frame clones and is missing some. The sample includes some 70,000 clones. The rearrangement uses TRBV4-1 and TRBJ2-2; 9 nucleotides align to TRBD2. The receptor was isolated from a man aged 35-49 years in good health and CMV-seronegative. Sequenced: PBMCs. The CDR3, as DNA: TGCGCCAGCAGCCAAGATCAGGGGCGGGGGGGCAGGGGCGGGGAGCTGTTTTTT. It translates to CASSQDQGRGGRGGELFF.